This T cell receptor (beta chain) was profiled in a study of response to subunit inactivated influenza vaccine. TCRdb independently ran MiXCR on the RT-PCR reads; one entry per CDR3 protein. The table shows around 760,000 distinct CDR3 sequences, with over 11% occurring only once. With regard to this clonotype: Its target is not known.

Overall study findings and caveats: The authors offered the suggestion that each seasonal influenza vaccination recruits few new T cells.

V lost 1 base to trimming and J lost 8 bases; unmatched junction nucleotides: 11. Germline CDR1 is SGHVS and CDR2 is FQNEAQ. This CDR3 is 16 amino acids long. Sequenced material: PBMCs from blood, taken less than 15 days before vaccination. The chain couples TRBV7-8 to TRBJ2-1, with 7 bases that match TRBD2. This sequence was found in a man between 50 and 59 years old who received an inactivated influenza vaccine. The DNA for the CDR3 is TGTGCCAGCAGCTTAGGAGCGGGGAGTTTAAGTTATGAGCAGTTCTTC. Amino acids: CASSLGAGSLSYEQFF.